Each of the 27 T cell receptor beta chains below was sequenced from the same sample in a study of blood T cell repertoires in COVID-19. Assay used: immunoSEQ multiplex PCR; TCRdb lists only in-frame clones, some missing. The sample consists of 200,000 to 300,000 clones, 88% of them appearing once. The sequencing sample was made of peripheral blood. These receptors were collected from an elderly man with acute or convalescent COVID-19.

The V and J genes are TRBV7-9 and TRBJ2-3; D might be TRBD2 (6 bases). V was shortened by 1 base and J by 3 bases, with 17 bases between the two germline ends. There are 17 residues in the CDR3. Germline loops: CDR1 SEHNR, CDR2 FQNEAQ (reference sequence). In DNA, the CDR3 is TGTGCCAGCAGCTTAGGGTGGGCTAGCGTGGAGACAGATACGCAGTATTTT. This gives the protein CASSLGWASVETDTQYF.

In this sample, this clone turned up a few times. CDR3: CASSLSDDRGYF. The DNA of the CDR3 is TGTGCCAGCAGTTTATCCGATGACAGGGGGTACTTC. The genes are TRBV28 and TRBJ2-7, with 8 bases matching TRBD1. The CDR3 has 12 residues. V lost 1 base and J lost 12; bases outside the gene matches: 5. Germline V gene lookup returns CDR1 MDHEN and CDR2 SYDVKM.

DNA of the CDR3: TGTGCCAGCAGCCCCCCGCAGGGGCAATTTGGTTCACCCCTCCACTTT. Translated, it gives CASSPPQGQFGSPLHF. The V gene is TRBV3-1 (or the pseudogene TRBV3-2), the J gene TRBJ1-6, with D possibly matching TRBD1 (6 bases). The CDR3 is made up of 16 amino acids. The V end was cut by 4 bases, the J end by 9 bases, with 19 bases between. Germline V CDR1 and CDR2: LGHDT, YNNKEL (reference sequence).

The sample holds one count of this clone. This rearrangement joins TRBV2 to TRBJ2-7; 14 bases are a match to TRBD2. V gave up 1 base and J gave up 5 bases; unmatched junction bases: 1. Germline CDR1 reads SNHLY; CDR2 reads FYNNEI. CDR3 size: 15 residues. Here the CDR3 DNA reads TGTGCCAGCAGTGAAGAGGGACTAGCGGGAGACGAGCAGTACTTC. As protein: CASSEEGLAGDEQYF.

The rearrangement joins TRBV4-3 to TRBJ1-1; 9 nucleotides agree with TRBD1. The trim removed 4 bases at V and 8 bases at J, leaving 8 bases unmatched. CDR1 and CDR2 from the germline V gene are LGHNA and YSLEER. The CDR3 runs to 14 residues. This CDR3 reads CASSPSQGAGEAFF. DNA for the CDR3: TGCGCCAGCAGCCCTTCACAGGGGGCAGGAGAAGCTTTCTTT.

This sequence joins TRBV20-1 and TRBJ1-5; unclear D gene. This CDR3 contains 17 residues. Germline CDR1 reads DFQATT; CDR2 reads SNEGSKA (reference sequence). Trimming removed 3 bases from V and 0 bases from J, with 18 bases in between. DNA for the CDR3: TGCAGTGCTAGTCCTAGGCTCCCCCCTTATAGCAATCAGCCCCAGCATTTT. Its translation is CSASPRLPPYSNQPQHF.

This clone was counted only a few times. In nucleotides, the CDR3 is TGTGCCACCAGCAGCGGGACTAGCGGGTCGTACGAGCAGTACTTC. Translating gives CATSSGTSGSYEQYF. The chain carries TRBV15 and TRBJ2-7; TRBD2 aligns across 12 bases. The CDR3 runs 15 residues. Germline CDR1 and CDR2: LNHNV and YYDKDF (reference sequence). The ends lost 3 bases at V and 4 bases at J; junction bases unmatched: 4.

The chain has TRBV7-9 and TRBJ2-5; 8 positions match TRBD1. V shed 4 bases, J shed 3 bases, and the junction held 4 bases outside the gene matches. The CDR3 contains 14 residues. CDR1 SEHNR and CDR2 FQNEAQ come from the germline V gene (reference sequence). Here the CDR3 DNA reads TGTGCCAGCAGCTCCTACAGGGGGGAAGAGACCCAGTACTTC. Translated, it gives CASSSYRGEETQYF.

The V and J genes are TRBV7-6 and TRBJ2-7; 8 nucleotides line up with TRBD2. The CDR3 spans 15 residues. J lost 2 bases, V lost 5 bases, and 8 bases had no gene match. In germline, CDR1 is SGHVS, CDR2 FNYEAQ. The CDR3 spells CASSPTSGYTYEQYF. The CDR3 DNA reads TGTGCCAGCAGCCCTACTAGCGGCTACACCTACGAGCAGTACTTC.

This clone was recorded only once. CDR3 protein: CASSARVQNTEAFF. CDR3 coding DNA: TGTGCCAGCAGCGCCAGGGTCCAGAACACTGAAGCTTTCTTT. V gene TRBV9 combines with J gene TRBJ1-1; TRBD1 might be the D (5 bases). From germline, CDR1 is SGDLS and CDR2 YYNGEE. This CDR3 has 14 amino acids. V lost 3 bases and J lost 1, with 10 bases in between.

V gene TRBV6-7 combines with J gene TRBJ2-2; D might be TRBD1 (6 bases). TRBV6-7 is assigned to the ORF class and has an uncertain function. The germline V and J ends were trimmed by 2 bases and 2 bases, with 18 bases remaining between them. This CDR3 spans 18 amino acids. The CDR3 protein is CASSYPVPWGPNTGELFF. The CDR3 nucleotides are TGTGCCAGCAGTTACCCCGTTCCGTGGGGGCCCAACACCGGGGAGCTGTTTTTT.

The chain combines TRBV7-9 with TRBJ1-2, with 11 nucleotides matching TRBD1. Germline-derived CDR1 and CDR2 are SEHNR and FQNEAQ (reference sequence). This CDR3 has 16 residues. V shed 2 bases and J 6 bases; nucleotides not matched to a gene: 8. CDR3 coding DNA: TGTGCCAGCAGCTTAACCGCGGGACAGGGGGTAAATGGCTACACCTTC. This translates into CASSLTAGQGVNGYTF. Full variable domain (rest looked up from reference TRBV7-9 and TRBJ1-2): DTGVSQNPRHKITKRGQNVTFRCDPISEHNRLYWYRQTLGQGPEFLTYFQNEAQLEKSRLLSDRFSAERPKGSFSTLEIQRTEQGDSAMYLCASSLTAGQGVNGYTFGSGTRLTVV.

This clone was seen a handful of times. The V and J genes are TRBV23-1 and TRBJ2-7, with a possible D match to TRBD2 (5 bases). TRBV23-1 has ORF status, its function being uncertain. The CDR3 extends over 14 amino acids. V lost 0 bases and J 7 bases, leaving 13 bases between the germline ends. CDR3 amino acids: CASSQSLTGREQYF. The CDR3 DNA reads TGCGCCAGCAGTCAATCTTTGACGGGAAGGGAGCAGTACTTC.

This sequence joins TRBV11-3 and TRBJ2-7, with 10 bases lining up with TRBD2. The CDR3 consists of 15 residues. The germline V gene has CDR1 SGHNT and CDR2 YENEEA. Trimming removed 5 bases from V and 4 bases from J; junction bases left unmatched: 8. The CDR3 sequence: CASSKAGGPAYEQYF. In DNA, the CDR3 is TGTGCCAGCAGCAAAGCGGGAGGGCCGGCGTACGAGCAGTACTTC.

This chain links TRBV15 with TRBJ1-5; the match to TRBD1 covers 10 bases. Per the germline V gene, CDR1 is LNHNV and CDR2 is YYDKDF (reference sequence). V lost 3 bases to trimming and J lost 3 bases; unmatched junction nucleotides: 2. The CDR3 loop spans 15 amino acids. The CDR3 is CATSRDRGANQPQHF. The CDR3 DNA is TGTGCCACCAGCAGGGACAGGGGGGCCAATCAGCCCCAGCATTTT.

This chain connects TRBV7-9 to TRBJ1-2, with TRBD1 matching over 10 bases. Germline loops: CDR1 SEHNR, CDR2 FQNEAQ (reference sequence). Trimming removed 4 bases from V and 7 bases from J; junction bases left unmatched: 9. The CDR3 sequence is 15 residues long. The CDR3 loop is CASSSRGTGAPGYTF. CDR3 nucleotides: TGTGCCAGCAGCTCAAGGGGGACAGGGGCGCCTGGCTACACCTTC.

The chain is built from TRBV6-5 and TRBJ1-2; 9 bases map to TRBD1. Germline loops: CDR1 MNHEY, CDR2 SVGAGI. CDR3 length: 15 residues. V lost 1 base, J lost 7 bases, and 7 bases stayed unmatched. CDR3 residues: CASSYWIQGALGYTF. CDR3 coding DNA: TGTGCCAGCAGTTACTGGATACAGGGGGCACTTGGCTACACCTTC.

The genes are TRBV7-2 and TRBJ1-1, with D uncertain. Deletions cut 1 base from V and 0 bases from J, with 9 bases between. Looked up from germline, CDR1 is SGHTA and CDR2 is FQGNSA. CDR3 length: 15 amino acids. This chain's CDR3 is CASSLEPLMNTEAFF. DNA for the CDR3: TGTGCCAGCAGCTTAGAGCCCTTAATGAACACTGAAGCTTTCTTT.

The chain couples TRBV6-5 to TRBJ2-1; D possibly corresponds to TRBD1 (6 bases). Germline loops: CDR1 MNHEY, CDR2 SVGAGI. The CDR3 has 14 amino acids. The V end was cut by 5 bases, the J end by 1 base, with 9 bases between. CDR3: CASSTGISYNEQFF. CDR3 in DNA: TGTGCCAGCAGTACAGGGATATCCTACAATGAGCAGTTCTTC.

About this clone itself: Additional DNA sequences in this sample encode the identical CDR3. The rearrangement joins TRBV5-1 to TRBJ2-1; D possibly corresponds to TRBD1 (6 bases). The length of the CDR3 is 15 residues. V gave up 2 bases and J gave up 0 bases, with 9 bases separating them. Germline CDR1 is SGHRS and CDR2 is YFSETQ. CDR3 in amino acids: CASSLGGSSYNEQFF. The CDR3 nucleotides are TGCGCCAGCAGCTTAGGGGGTAGCTCCTACAATGAGCAGTTCTTC. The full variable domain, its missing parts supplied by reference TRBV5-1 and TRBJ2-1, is KAGVTQTPRYLIKTRGQQVTLSCSPISGHRSVSWYQQTPGQGLQFLFEYFSETQRNKGNFPGRFSGRQFSNSRSEMNVSTLELGDSALYLCASSLGGSSYNEQFFGPGTRLTVL.

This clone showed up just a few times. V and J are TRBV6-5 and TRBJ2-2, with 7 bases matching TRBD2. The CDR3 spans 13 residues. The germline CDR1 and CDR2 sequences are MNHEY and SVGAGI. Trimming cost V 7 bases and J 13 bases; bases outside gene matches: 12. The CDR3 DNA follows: TGTGCCAGCACCTTTGCTGCAGCGGGGCCGCTGTTTTTT. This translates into CASTFAAAGPLFF.

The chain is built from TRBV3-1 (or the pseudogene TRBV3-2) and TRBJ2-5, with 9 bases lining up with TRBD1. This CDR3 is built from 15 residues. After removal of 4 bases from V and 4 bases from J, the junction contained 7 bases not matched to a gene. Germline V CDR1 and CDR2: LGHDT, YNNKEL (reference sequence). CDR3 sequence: CASSRGDRVAETQYF. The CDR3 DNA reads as TGTGCCAGCAGCCGAGGGGACAGGGTGGCAGAGACCCAGTACTTC.

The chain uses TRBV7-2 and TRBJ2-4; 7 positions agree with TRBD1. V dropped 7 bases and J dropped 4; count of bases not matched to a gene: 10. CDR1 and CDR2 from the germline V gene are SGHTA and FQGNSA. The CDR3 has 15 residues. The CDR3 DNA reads TGTGCCAGCACCCGGTACGGGACAGAGAAAAACATTCAGTACTTC. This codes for CASTRYGTEKNIQYF. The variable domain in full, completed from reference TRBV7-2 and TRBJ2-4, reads GAGVSQSPSNKVTEKGKDVELRCDPISGHTALYWYRQSLGQGLEFLIYFQGNSAPDKSGLPSDRFSAERTGGSVSTLTIQRTQQEDSAVYLCASTRYGTEKNIQYFGAGTRLSVL.

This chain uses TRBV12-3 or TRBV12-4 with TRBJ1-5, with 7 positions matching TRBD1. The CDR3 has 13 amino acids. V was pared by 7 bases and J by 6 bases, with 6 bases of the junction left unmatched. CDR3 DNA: TGTGCCAGCAAAGGGGGCACGGGTCAGCCCCAGCATTTT. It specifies CASKGGTGQPQHF.

The CDR3 region has the DNA TGTGCCAGCAGCCGTGGGAGCTCTGGAAACACCATATATTTT. Translated: CASSRGSSGNTIYF. This sequence joins TRBV14 and TRBJ1-3; D is unclear. The CDR3 is made up of 14 amino acids. Germline V gives CDR1 SGHDN, CDR2 FVKESK. V shed 4 bases and J shed 0 bases, with 7 bases lying between them.

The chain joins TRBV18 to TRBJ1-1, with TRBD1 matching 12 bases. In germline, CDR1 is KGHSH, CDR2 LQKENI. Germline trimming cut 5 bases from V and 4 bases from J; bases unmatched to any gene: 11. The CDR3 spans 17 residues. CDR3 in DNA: TGTGCCAGCTCAAGGGTAGGGGACAGGGGGCGAGGCACTGAAGCTTTCTTT. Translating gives CASSRVGDRGRGTEAFF.

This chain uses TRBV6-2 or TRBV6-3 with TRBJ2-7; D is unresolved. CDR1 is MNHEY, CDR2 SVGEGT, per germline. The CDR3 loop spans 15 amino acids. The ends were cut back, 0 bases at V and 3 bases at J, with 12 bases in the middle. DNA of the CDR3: TGTGCCAGCAGTTACTCGATTCACTCGAACTACGAGCAGTACTTC. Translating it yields CASSYSIHSNYEQYF.